The present T cell receptor (beta chain) was sequenced within a study of T cell repertoires in aging, cancer and after chemotherapy. For the study at large: Paired samples before and after chemotherapy came from glioblastoma patients receiving temozolomide-based therapy. About 8.8 million TCR reads were in the whole dataset. Notes on the study in general: Median generation probability rose over the chemotherapy interval in each cancer cohort, suggesting rebound thymic output.

A mixed TRB-A/B primer pool amplified rearranged TRB by multiplex touch-down PCR. TCRdb itself ran the multiplex PCR reads through MiXCR, one entry per CDR3 protein. The sample lists 2,000 to 3,000 distinct CDR3 sequences, roughly 25% occurring once. By share, this clonotype counts as medium-sized (0.01 to 0.1%). Its target is unknown. This CDR3 contains 14 residues. Germline V gene sequence: CDR1 GTSNPN, CDR2 SVGIG (reference sequence). Trimming removed 3 bases at V and 0 bases at J, with 9 bases between. The template was genomic DNA from peripheral blood, not RNA. The sequencing input was blood. The gene calls are TRBV30 and TRBJ1-5; D gene unclear. The TCR comes from a human donor with a solid tumor. CDR3 amino acids: CAWRHDNSNQPQHF. The CDR3 nucleotides are TGTGCCTGGAGACACGACAATAGCAATCAGCCCCAGCATTTT.